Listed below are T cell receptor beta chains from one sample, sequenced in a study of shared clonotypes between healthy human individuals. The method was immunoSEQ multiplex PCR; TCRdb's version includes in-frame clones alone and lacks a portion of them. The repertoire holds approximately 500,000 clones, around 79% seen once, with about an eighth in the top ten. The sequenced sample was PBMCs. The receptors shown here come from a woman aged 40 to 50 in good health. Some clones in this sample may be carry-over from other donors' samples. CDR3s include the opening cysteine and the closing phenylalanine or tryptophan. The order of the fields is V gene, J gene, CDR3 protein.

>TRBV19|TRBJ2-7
CASSAEGQVGYYEQYF
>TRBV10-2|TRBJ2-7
CASSESYEQYF
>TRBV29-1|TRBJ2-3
CSQRGSASTDTQYF
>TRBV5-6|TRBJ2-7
CASSWGTGSYEQYF
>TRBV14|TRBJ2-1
CASSQHQASGLVQFF
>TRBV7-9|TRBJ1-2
CASNPGRRENYGYTF
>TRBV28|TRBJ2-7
CASSTRTRVYEQYF
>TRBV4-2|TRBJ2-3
CASSEGLARDSDTQYF
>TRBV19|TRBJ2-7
CASGSGRATYEQYF
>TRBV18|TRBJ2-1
CASSPSYRTSDNEQFF
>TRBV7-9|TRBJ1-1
CASSRGFGLRTEAFF
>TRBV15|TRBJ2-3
CATSAPEGKGDTQYF
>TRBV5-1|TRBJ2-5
CASSRDGTGEETQYF
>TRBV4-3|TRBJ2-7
CASSQGLAEAPHRYEQYF
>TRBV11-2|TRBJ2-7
CASSLVQGSYEQYF
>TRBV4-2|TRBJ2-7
CASSQDIGSPNYEQYF
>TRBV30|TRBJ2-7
CAWSVQPNSYEQYF
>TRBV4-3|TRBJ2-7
CASSLYPGLARYEQYF
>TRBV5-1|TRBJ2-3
CASSLEGTSGKTQYF
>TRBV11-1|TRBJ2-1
CASSLLDEQFF
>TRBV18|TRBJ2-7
CASSGVGGASYEQYF
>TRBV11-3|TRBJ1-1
CASSPTVNTEAFF
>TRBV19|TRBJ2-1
CASSILAGADEQFF
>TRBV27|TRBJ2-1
CASSLTGPFNEQFF
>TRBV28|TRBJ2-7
CASRGTGYYEQYF
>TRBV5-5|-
CASSLVNLQLHTYEQYF
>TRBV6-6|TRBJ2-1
CATGRGGYNEQFF
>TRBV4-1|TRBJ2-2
CASSQERVGELFF
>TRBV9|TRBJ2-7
CASSVGGTEYEQYF
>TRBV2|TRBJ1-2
CASSNRGRKGYTF
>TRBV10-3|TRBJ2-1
CAISSTSDEQFF